The rows below give T cell receptor beta chains drawn from one sample of a study of cytomegalovirus exposure and HLA in healthy donors. Assay used: immunoSEQ multiplex PCR; TCRdb lists only in-frame clones, some missing. The sample carries around 100,000 clones, roughly 70% recorded once. The sample was PBMCs. These TCRs come from a man aged 40-49 years in good health and CMV-seropositive. The CDR3 runs from the conserved cysteine through the conserved F or W. The D gene is left open where the match is weak. Clone size is given for some rows only: seen once, a few or many times, or a class if the clone is expanded.

v_call	d_call	j_call	cdr3_length	clone_size	cdr3_nt	cdr3_aa
TRBV9	NA	TRBJ2-3	13	NA	TGTGCCAGCAGCTCAATAGGGGCAGATACGCAGTATTTT	CASSSIGADTQYF
TRBV4-3	TRBD1	TRBJ1-1	15	NA	TGCGCCAGCAGCCAACCCGGGACAGGGGGGACTGAAGCTTTCTTT	CASSQPGTGGTEAFF
TRBV28	TRBD2	TRBJ2-1	15	NA	TGTGCCAGCAGTCCTCCGGGACTAGCGGGAGTTGAGCAGTTCTTC	CASSPPGLAGVEQFF
TRBV25-1	NA	TRBJ1-5	11	NA	TGTGCCAGCAGTCCCTTTCAGCCCCAGCATTTT	CASSPFQPQHF
TRBV6-4	TRBD2	TRBJ2-1	15	few	TGTGCCAGCAGTGACGGGCTAGCGGGAGTGGATGAGCAGTTCTTC	CASSDGLAGVDEQFF
TRBV29-1	NA	TRBJ1-2	14	NA	TGCAGCGTTGAACAGGCAGGCCTTCTCTATGGCTACACCTTC	CSVEQAGLLYGYTF
TRBV18	TRBD2	TRBJ2-3	16	NA	TGTGCCAGCTCACGGACTAGCGGGAGCCACTCGGATACGCAGTATTTT	CASSRTSGSHSDTQYF
TRBV4-1	TRBD1	TRBJ1-2	14	NA	TGCGCCAGCAGCCAAGGGACAGGGGGTGGTGGCTACACCTTC	CASSQGTGGGGYTF
TRBV14	NA	TRBJ2-7	14	once	TGTGCCAGCAGCCCCGTGTGGGGCCCCCACGAGCAGTACTTC	CASSPVWGPHEQYF
TRBV28	NA	TRBJ1-5	14	NA	TGTGCCAGCCAACAGGGACATAGCAATCAGCCCCAGCATTTT	CASQQGHSNQPQHF
TRBV6-1	TRBD2	TRBJ2-5	14	NA	TGTGCCAGCAGTGAAGTATTCGGGGGGGAGACCCAGTACTTC	CASSEVFGGETQYF
TRBV28	TRBD1	TRBJ1-5	15	NA	TGTGCCAGCAGTCCATCAGACAGGGGGGATCAGCCCCAGCATTTT	CASSPSDRGDQPQHF
TRBV10-2	NA	TRBJ2-1	14	NA	TGCGCCACCGACCCTGGCGGGCCATACAATGAGCAGTTCTTC	CATDPGGPYNEQFF
TRBV27	TRBD2	TRBJ2-1	17	NA	TGTGCCAGCAGTGCGGGACTAGCGGCCCTCTCCTACAATGAGCAGTTCTTC	CASSAGLAALSYNEQFF
TRBV7-2	TRBD2	TRBJ2-7	15	NA	TGTGCCAGCAGCCTCTGGACTAGCGGATACTACGAGCAGTACTTC	CASSLWTSGYYEQYF
TRBV9	TRBD1	TRBJ2-1	13	NA	TGTGCCAGCAGCCCTGGACAGGTCAGTGAGCAGTTCTTC	CASSPGQVSEQFF
TRBV11-3	NA	TRBJ2-1	18	NA	TGTGCCAGCAGCTTAGGCCATTCCTCCCATAGCTCCTACAATGAGCAGTTCTTC	CASSLGHSSHSSYNEQFF
TRBV6-6	NA	TRBJ1-5	13	NA	TGTGCCAGCACCCCGGGGGGGGCGCAGCCCCAGCATTTT	CASTPGGAQPQHF
TRBV7-9	TRBD2	TRBJ2-1	15	NA	TGTGCCAGCAGTACTTCTAGCGGGAGAGGCAATGAGCAGTTCTTC	CASSTSSGRGNEQFF
TRBV6-5	TRBD1	TRBJ1-1	14	NA	TGTGCCAGCAGTTATCAGGGGGCGCGAACTGAAGCTTTCTTT	CASSYQGARTEAFF
TRBV9	TRBD2	TRBJ2-1	24	once	TGTGCCAGCAGCGCCGGACGTCTTCCCCCCCAAAGGACTAGCGGGAGTCTCTCCAACAATGAGCAGTTCTTC	CASSAGRLPPQRTSGSLSNNEQFF
TRBV4-2	NA	TRBJ2-5	15	NA	TGTGCCAGCAGCCAAGATCTTGGCGGAGGAGAGACCCAGTACTTC	CASSQDLGGGETQYF
TRBV28	NA	TRBJ2-6	15	few	TGTGCCAGCAGGAGCCTAGGGAGCGGGGCCAACGTCCTGACTTTC	CASRSLGSGANVLTF
TRBV27	TRBD2	TRBJ2-4	19	NA	TGTGCCAGCAGTTTCCTCGACTCGAGACTAGCGGGAGGGTCAGGCATTCAGTACTTC	CASSFLDSRLAGGSGIQYF
TRBV7-2	TRBD1	TRBJ2-1	15	NA	TGTGCCAGCAGCTCGGACAGGGCAAGGTACAATGAGCAGTTCTTC	CASSSDRARYNEQFF
TRBV7-8	TRBD1	TRBJ1-2	15	NA	TGTGCCAGCAGCTCCAGGAATCAGGGGGGCTATGGCTACACCTTC	CASSSRNQGGYGYTF
TRBV5-1	NA	TRBJ1-1	14	NA	TGCGCCAGCACCTCAGGAATAACAAACACTGAAGCTTTCTTT	CASTSGITNTEAFF
TRBV6-1	NA	TRBJ1-3	13	few	TGTGCCAGCAGTGACCCAGGGATAAACACCATATATTTT	CASSDPGINTIYF
TRBV29-1	TRBD1	TRBJ1-4	13	NA	TGCAGCGTTGAAGAGCAGGGGGATGAAAAACTGTTTTTT	CSVEEQGDEKLFF
TRBV9	NA	TRBJ2-3	14	NA	TGTGCCAGCAGCGTAGTCACAGGGACAGATACGCAGTATTTT	CASSVVTGTDTQYF
TRBV19	TRBD1	TRBJ2-4	16	NA	TGTGCCAGTAGTACGCGACAGGGGTCAGGCAAAAACATTCAGTACTTC	CASSTRQGSGKNIQYF
TRBV6-1	NA	TRBJ2-3	13	NA	TGTGCCAGCAGTGAAGTTCTAGGAGATACGCAGTATTTT	CASSEVLGDTQYF
TRBV5-4	TRBD1	TRBJ1-4	14	NA	TGTGCCAGCAGTCTAGGGACAGGGAACGAAAAACTGTTTTTT	CASSLGTGNEKLFF
TRBV4-2	NA	TRBJ2-1	17	NA	TGTGCCAGCAGCCAAGGGAAAAACTATCCTAACTACAATGAGCAGTTCTTC	CASSQGKNYPNYNEQFF
TRBV4-3	NA	TRBJ1-4	14	once	TGCGCCAGCAGCCGAAACAGGGTGGATGAAAAACTGTTTTTT	CASSRNRVDEKLFF
TRBV5-1	TRBD1	TRBJ1-1	12	NA	TGCGCCGCCGGACAGGGGGGCACTGAAGCTTTCTTT	CAAGQGGTEAFF
TRBV5-1	TRBD1	TRBJ1-2	15	once	TGCGCCAGCAGCTTCCTAACAGGGGCTGGCTATGGCTACACCTTC	CASSFLTGAGYGYTF
TRBV7-6	NA	TRBJ2-5	16	NA	TGTGCCAGCAGCTTAGGTCCAGTAGGGGAGGAAAAGACCCAGTACTTC	CASSLGPVGEEKTQYF
TRBV10-3	TRBD1	TRBJ2-7	13	NA	TGTGCCATCACATCCGGACAGGGGGCCGAGCAGTACTTC	CAITSGQGAEQYF
TRBV7-9	NA	TRBJ1-2	14	few	TGTGCCAGCAGCTTACAACTGAGCAGGAACGGCTACACCTTC	CASSLQLSRNGYTF
TRBV30	NA	TRBJ1-3	12	once	TGTGCCTGGAGCGTTCAGTTGGACACCATATATTTT	CAWSVQLDTIYF
TRBV2	NA	TRBJ1-5	16	NA	TGTGCCAGCAGTGAAGCGGGGGGTCTTAGCAATCAGCCCCAGCATTTT	CASSEAGGLSNQPQHF
TRBV15	NA	TRBJ2-3	13	few	TGTGCCACCAGCAGAAAGGAGTCAGATACGCAGTATTTT	CATSRKESDTQYF
TRBV6-1	TRBD1	TRBJ1-1	12	few	TGTGCCAGCAGGCTACAGGGGTATACGGCTTTCTTT	CASRLQGYTAFF
TRBV27	TRBD2	TRBJ2-1	15	few	TGTGCCAGCAGTCTAATAGCGGGAGGGTACAATGAGCAGTTCTTC	CASSLIAGGYNEQFF
TRBV13	TRBD2	TRBJ2-1	15	few	TGTGCCAGCAGCTTAGGGGCTAGCGGGAACGATGAGCAGTTCTTC	CASSLGASGNDEQFF
TRBV28	NA	TRBJ2-7	14	NA	TGTGCCAGCAGTTTGGGCCTGATCTCCTACGAGCAGTACTTC	CASSLGLISYEQYF